The next 8 T cell receptor beta chains were all read from a single sample in a study of OX40 agonist ivuxolimab in advanced cancers. TCRdb keeps only in-frame clones here, not all; method: immunoSEQ multiplex PCR. This table has some 55,000 clones, roughly nine tenths appearing once. The sequenced sample was CD4+ or CD8+ T cells sorted from blood, obtained in a trial of the OX40 agonist ivuxolimab. Receptor source: an adult with an advanced solid tumor such as melanoma, head and neck, liver or kidney cancer.

This clone was seen only once. J is TRBJ2-3 and V is TRBV5-4, with 9 bases fitting TRBD2. Germline V gene lookup returns CDR1 SGHNT and CDR2 YYREEE (reference sequence). V shed 0 bases and J 4 bases; nucleotides not matched to a gene: 6. The CDR3 is 16 residues long. Here the CDR3 reads CASSLGGGRAADTQYF. DNA of the CDR3: TGTGCCAGCAGCTTGGGGGGCGGGAGGGCCGCAGATACGCAGTATTTT. The variable domain in full, completed from reference TRBV5-4 and TRBJ2-3, reads ETGVTQSPTHLIKTRGQQVTLRCSSQSGHNTVSWYQQALGQGPQFIFQYYREEENGRGNFPPRFSGLQFPNYSSELNVNALELDDSALYLCASSLGGGRAADTQYFGPGTRLTVL.

The chain links TRBV7-2 to TRBJ2-1, with D unresolved. V shed 1 base and J shed 9 bases, with 10 bases lying between them. Germline V lookup: CDR1 SGHTA, CDR2 FQGNSA. CDR3 length equals 13 residues. For the CDR3, the DNA is TGTGCCAGCAGCTTAGATCCGGCCGGTGAGCAGTTCTTC. This encodes CASSLDPAGEQFF.

The gene calls are TRBV4-1 and TRBJ1-1; 7 nucleotides match TRBD1. V trimming: 3 bases; J trimming: 4 bases; junction bases outside the gene matches: 17. From germline, CDR1 is MGHRA and CDR2 YSYEKL. This CDR3 contains 18 residues. The CDR3 DNA reads as TGCGCCAGCAGCCAGCGAACGGGGCACAGGGGCCGGTCCACTGAAGCTTTCTTT. Translation gives CASSQRTGHRGRSTEAFF.

The rearrangement uses TRBV7-9 and TRBJ2-5; 14 bases are shared with TRBD2. The CDR3 spans 18 residues. Unmatched junction bases numbered 9, after V lost 4 bases and J lost 2 bases. Germline CDR1 and CDR2: SEHNR and FQNEAQ (reference sequence). CDR3 DNA sequence: TGTGCCAGCAGCTACTATCTGGGACTAGCGGGAGAGCAAGAGACCCAGTACTTC. As protein: CASSYYLGLAGEQETQYF.

The rearrangement uses TRBV5-4 and TRBJ1-5; D might be TRBD1 (5 bases). The CDR3 consists of 16 residues. With 0 bases removed from V and 6 bases from J, the gap between germline ends came to 16 bases. CDR1 is SGHNT and CDR2 is YYREEE in the germline V gene (reference sequence). The CDR3 spells CASSLGGGGGPQPQHF. Here the CDR3 DNA reads TGTGCCAGCAGCTTGGGGGGCGGGGGAGGCCCTCAGCCCCAGCATTTT.

J is TRBJ2-5 and V is TRBV5-1; D gene uncertain. The DNA end is a closer match to TRBJ2-7, so the J assignment may be wrong. The CDR3 runs 15 residues. CDR1 SGHRS and CDR2 YFSETQ come from the germline V gene. The CDR3 DNA reads TGCGCCAGCAGCTTGGTGGCAGACCTCTCCTACGAGCAGTACTTC. Translated, it gives CASSLVADLSYEQYF.

A remark on this clone: It may be a read error: a sequence one base away is much more abundant. The J gene is TRBJ1-5, the V gene TRBV28; D remains unclear. CDR1 is MDHEN, CDR2 SYDVKM, per germline. The length of the CDR3 is 14 residues. The CDR3 spells CAGSADHSNQPQHF. The CDR3 DNA sequence: TGTGCCGGCAGTGCGGATCATAGCAATCAGCCCCAGCATTTT. The full variable domain, in which reference TRBV28 and TRBJ1-5 provide the parts outside the CDR3, is DVKVTQSSRYLVKRTGEKVFLECVQDMDHENMFWYRQDPGLGLRLIYFSYDVKMKEKGDIPEGYSVSREKKERFSLILESASTNQTSMYLCAGSADHSNQPQHFGDGTRLSIL.

The chain employs TRBV7-2 and TRBJ1-6, with 11 positions matching TRBD1. CDR1 is SGHTA and CDR2 is FQGNSA in the germline V gene. The CDR3 totals 15 residues. V lost 1 base to trimming and J lost 10 bases; unmatched junction nucleotides: 3. CDR3 sequence (DNA): TGTGCCAGCAGCTTAGTTGGGACAGGGGGGTCACCCCTCCACTTT. Its protein is CASSLVGTGGSPLHF.